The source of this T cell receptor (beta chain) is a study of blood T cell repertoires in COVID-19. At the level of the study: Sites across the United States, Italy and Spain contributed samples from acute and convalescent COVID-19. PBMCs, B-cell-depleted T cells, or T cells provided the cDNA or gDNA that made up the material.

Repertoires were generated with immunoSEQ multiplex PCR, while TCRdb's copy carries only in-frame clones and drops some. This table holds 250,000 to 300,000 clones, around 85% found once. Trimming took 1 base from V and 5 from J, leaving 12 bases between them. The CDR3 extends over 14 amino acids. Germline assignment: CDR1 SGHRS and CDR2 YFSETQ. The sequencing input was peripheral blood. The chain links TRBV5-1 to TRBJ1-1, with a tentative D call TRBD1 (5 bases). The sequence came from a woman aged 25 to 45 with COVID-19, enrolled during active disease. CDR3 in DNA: TGCGCCAGCAGCTTGCGCAGGGCGGCTACTGAAGCTTTCTTT. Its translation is CASSLRRAATEAFF.